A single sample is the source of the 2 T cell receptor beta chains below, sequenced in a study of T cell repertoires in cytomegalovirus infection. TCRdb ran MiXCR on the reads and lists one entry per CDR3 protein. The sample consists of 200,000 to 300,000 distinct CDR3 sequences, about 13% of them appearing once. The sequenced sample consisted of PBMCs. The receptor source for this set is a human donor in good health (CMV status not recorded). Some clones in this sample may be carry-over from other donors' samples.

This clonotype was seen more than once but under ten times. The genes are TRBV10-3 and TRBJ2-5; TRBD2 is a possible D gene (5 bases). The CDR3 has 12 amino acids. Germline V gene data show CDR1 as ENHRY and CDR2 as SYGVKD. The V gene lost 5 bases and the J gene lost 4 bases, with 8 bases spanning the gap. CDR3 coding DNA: TGTGCCATCAGTAATGGAGGAGAGACCCAGTACTTC. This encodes CAISNGGETQYF.

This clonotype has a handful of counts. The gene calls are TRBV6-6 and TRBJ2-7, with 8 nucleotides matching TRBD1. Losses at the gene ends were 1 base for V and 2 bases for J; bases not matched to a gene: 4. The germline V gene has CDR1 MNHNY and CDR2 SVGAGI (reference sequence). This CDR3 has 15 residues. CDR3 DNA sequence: TGTGCCAGCAGTTACTGGACAGGGATCGCCTACGAGCAGTACTTC. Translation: CASSYWTGIAYEQYF.